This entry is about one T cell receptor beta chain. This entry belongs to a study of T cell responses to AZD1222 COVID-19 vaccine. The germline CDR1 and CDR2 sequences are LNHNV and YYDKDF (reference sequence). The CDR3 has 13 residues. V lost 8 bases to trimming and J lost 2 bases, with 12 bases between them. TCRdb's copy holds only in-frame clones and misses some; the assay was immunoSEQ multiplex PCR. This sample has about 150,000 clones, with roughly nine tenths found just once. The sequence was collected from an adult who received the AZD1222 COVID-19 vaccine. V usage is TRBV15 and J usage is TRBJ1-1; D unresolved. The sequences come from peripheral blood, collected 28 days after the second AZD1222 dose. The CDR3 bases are TGTGCCACCGCGCTGGGGAGAAACACTGAAGCTTTCTTT. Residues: CATALGRNTEAFF. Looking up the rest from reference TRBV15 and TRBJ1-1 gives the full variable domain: DAMVIQNPRYQVTQFGKPVTLSCSQTLNHNVMYWYQQKSSQAPKLLFHYYDKDFNNEADTPDNFQSRRPNTSFCFLDIRSPGLGDTAMYLCATALGRNTEAFFGQGTRLTVV.